This TCR beta chain derives from a study of CD4 T cells in relation to SARS-CoV-2 and coronaviruses. As for this clone: Antigen: not known.

There are 15 residues in the CDR3. The V and J ends lost 5 bases and 8 bases, in that order; junction bases with no gene match: 10. CDR1 is SGHTA, CDR2 FQGNSA, per germline. The repertoire was sequenced with immunoSEQ multiplex PCR; TCRdb's copy has only in-frame clones and lacks some. The sample has about 28,000 clones, about 79% seen once. Before the COVID-19 pandemic, during about 2010-2019, CD4+ T cells were taken from unexposed donors. Isolation of CD4+ T cells took place after about eleven days in culture. The sequencing input was CD4+ T cells from PBMCs, cultured in vitro. The origin of this receptor is a human donor in good health. This chain joins TRBV7-2 and TRBJ2-2, with 8 bases lining up with TRBD1. DNA of the CDR3: TGTGCCAGCAGCACCGGACAGGGCCGGGGAGGGGAGCTGTTTTTT. Translating it yields CASSTGQGRGGELFF.